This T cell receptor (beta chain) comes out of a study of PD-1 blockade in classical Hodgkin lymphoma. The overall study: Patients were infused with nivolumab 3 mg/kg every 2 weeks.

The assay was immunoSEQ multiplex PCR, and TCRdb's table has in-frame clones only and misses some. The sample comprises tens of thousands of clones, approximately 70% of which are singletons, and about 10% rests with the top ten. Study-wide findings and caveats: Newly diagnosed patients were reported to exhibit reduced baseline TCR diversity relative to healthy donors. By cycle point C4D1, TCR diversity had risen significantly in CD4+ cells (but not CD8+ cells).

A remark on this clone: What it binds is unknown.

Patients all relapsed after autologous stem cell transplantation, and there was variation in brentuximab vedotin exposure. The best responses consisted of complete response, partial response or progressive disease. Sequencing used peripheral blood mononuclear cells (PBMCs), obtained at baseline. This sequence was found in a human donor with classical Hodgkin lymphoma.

The CDR3 spells CASSPDRSNYGYTF. In DNA form, the CDR3 reads TGTGCCAGCAGTCCCGACAGATCAAACTATGGCTACACCTTC. The chain recombines TRBV27 with TRBJ1-2; D possibly corresponds to TRBD1 (5 bases). Germline V gene sequence: CDR1 MNHEY, CDR2 SMNVEV (reference sequence). The CDR3 is made up of 14 amino acids. The V gene lost 5 bases and the J gene lost 2 bases, with 12 bases spanning the gap.